This T cell receptor (beta chain) was captured by sequencing in a study of Ad26.COV2.S vaccination and SARS-CoV-2 variants. The data were produced by immunoSEQ multiplex PCR, yet TCRdb's version contains in-frame clones alone and is incomplete. The sample contains roughly 350,000 clones, 88% of which appear only once. CDR1 and CDR2 from the germline V gene are LNHDA and SQIVND (reference sequence). The CDR3 contains 13 residues. Trimming pared 4 bases from V and 2 bases from J, leaving 6 bases between. Treatment defined: about 20 received Ad26.COV2.S at low or high dose, single or two shots; five or six received placebo; per-sample allocation not given. Collection of samples fell on day 63 after the first vaccine or placebo injection.

This sequence was found in a person aged 18 to 65 who received the Ad26.COV2.S COVID-19 vaccine or a placebo. Sequencing was performed on peripheral blood, taken in a trial of Ad26.COV2.S vaccine versus placebo. This sequence joins TRBV19 and TRBJ1-3; D call uncertain. The CDR3 loop reads CASSTGPGNTIYF. The CDR3 coding sequence is TGTGCCAGTAGTACGGGCCCTGGAAACACCATATATTTT.